The 20 T cell receptor beta chains in this list originate from one sample, sequenced in a study of CD8+CD57+ T cells in acquired aplastic anemia. Antigens of these TCRs are unknown. It was patients with CD8+CD57+ cell expansion by flow cytometry who were chosen for sequencing. TCR beta VDJ and CDR3 profiles were obtained from a genomic DNA template. TCRdb independently ran MiXCR on the reads; one entry per CDR3 protein. The sample carries about 17,000 distinct CDR3 sequences, more than 30% recorded once. Study findings and constraints: Diversity was reduced in patient CD8+CD57+ cells relative to total CD4+ and CD8+ pools.

The sequencing sample was made of CD8+CD57+ T cells sorted from PBMCs. Subset specified: bead-enriched CD8+CD57+ effector memory T cells from SAA patients. The receptors derive from a human donor with aplastic anemia.

Worth noting for this clonotype: Germline and junction disagree at one end, which may indicate a read error. The V and J genes are TRBV19 and TRBJ2-1, with D perhaps matching TRBD2 (6 bases). CDR3 length: 14 amino acids. Looked up from germline, CDR1 is LNHDA and CDR2 is SQIVND (reference sequence). The DNA for the CDR3 is TGCGCCAGTAGTCGGGGACTTCCATACAATGAGCGGTTCTTC. Its translation: CASSRGLPYNERFF.

This clonotype was recorded a few times. The V and J genes are TRBV15 and TRBJ2-1; 8 positions agree with TRBD2. J lost 6 bases, V lost 3 bases, and 10 bases had no gene match. There are 16 residues in the CDR3. Looked up from germline, CDR1 is LNHNV and CDR2 is YYDKDF (reference sequence). CDR3 in amino acids: CATSSLAPAGGNEQFF. Written as DNA, the CDR3 is TGTGCCACCAGCAGCTTAGCGCCGGCGGGGGGCAATGAGCAGTTCTTC.

This clonotype was seen many times. CDR3 nucleotide sequence: TGTGCCAGCAGCCCTGACAGGGGTTGGGCAGATACGCAGTATTTT. Its translation is CASSPDRGWADTQYF. V is TRBV7-9 and J is TRBJ2-3; 8 bases align to TRBD1. The length of the CDR3 is 15 residues. CDR1 SEHNR and CDR2 FQNEAQ come from the germline V gene (reference sequence). V was pared by 5 bases and J by 4 bases, with 8 bases of the junction left unmatched.

As concerns this clonotype: Lacking the conserved final phenylalanine or tryptophan, this CDR3 likely reflects a read error. The chain has TRBV12-3 or TRBV12-4 and TRBJ2-7; possibly TRBD1 for D (5 bases). Trimming left V 5 bases short and J 3 bases short, with 8 bases between. The CDR3 has 12 residues. The CDR3 is CASSLDSYEQYP. DNA for the CDR3: TGTGCCAGCAGTCTTGACAGCTACGAGCAGTACCCC.

J is TRBJ1-2 and V is TRBV10-3; D ambiguous. Germline V gene lookup returns CDR1 ENHRY and CDR2 SYGVKD. The CDR3 covers 13 residues. V was shortened by 2 bases and J by 2 bases, with 6 bases between the two germline ends. CDR3 nucleotide sequence: TGTGCCATCAGTGAGGACGGGAACTATGGCTACACCTTC. Encoded protein: CAISEDGNYGYTF.

This clonotype has more than one count but fewer than ten. The rearrangement links TRBV5-1 to TRBJ1-2, with D unresolved. CDR1 and CDR2 (germline): SGHRS, YFSETQ. Trimming pared 1 base from V and 6 bases from J, leaving 16 bases between. CDR3 size: 15 residues. CDR3 in DNA: TGCGCCAGCAGCTTGTTCATTCCGGGTAAGGATGGCTACACCTTC. This encodes CASSLFIPGKDGYTF.

There are many counts of this clonotype. The chain uses TRBV30 and TRBJ2-2; D remains ambiguous. This CDR3 has 13 amino acids. V lost 4 bases, J lost 7 bases, and 13 bases lay in between. Germline assignment: CDR1 GTSNPN and CDR2 SVGIG (reference sequence). Here the CDR3 reads CAWTIVGNGELFF. The CDR3 nucleotides read TGTGCCTGGACCATAGTGGGGAACGGGGAGCTGTTTTTT.

This clonotype occurred a few times. The V and J genes are TRBV6-1 and TRBJ2-7, with D possibly matching TRBD2 (5 bases). Germline CDR1 MNHNS, CDR2 SASEGT. This CDR3 contains 13 residues. Trimming took off 4 bases at V and 4 bases at J, with 11 bases between the two ends. This CDR3 reads CASSAMGGYEQYF. DNA of the CDR3: TGTGCCAGCAGTGCCATGGGCGGGTACGAGCAGTACTTC.

The sample holds many counts of this clonotype. V is TRBV6-1 and J is TRBJ2-2; 11 positions match TRBD2. With V trimmed by 10 bases and J by 4 bases, 2 bases remained unmatched. This CDR3 comprises 13 residues. Germline V gene lookup returns CDR1 MNHNS and CDR2 SASEGT. The CDR3 is CATLAGGTGELFF. The CDR3 coding sequence is TGTGCCACCCTAGCGGGGGGCACCGGGGAGCTGTTTTTT.

This clonotype was observed at least ten times. V gene TRBV6-1 combines with J gene TRBJ2-6, with D possibly TRBD1 on 6 matching bases. The CDR3 has 19 amino acids. The germline V and J ends were trimmed by 6 bases and 1 base, with 22 bases remaining between them. Germline loops: CDR1 MNHNS, CDR2 SASEGT. The CDR3 protein is CASSRDSGTTISGANVLTF. In DNA form, the CDR3 reads TGTGCCAGCAGCCGCGATTCCGGGACAACTATTTCTGGGGCCAACGTCCTGACTTTC.

This sequence joins TRBV6-5 and TRBJ1-5; D may be TRBD1 (6 bases). The CDR3 consists of 14 residues. V was clipped by 2 bases and J by 6 bases, with 11 bases between them. The germline CDR1 and CDR2 sequences are MNHEY and SVGAGI. CDR3 amino acids: CASSYGGAGQPQHF. CDR3 bases: TGTGCCAGCAGTTACGGGGGCGCGGGTCAGCCCCAGCATTTT.

The table lists this clonotype with a few counts. The gene calls are TRBV15 and TRBJ2-7; 9 bases are a match to TRBD1. CDR3 length: 15 residues. The junction had 8 bases not matched to a gene; V was cut back by 3 bases and J by 5 bases. Germline-derived CDR1 and CDR2 are LNHNV and YYDKDF (reference sequence). The CDR3 DNA reads TGTGCCACCAGCAGCACCGGGACAGGGAGCAACGAGCAGTACTTC. This gives the protein CATSSTGTGSNEQYF. The whole variable domain, filled in from reference TRBV15 and TRBJ2-7, reads DAMVIQNPRYQVTQFGKPVTLSCSQTLNHNVMYWYQQKSSQAPKLLFHYYDKDFNNEADTPDNFQSRRPNTSFCFLDIRSPGLGDTAMYLCATSSTGTGSNEQYFGPGTRLTVT.

This chain uses TRBV2 with TRBJ2-1; D might be TRBD1 (6 bases). Trimming shortened V by 1 base and J by 4 bases, and 11 bases separated the two germline ends. The germline V gene has CDR1 SNHLY and CDR2 FYNNEI. The CDR3 runs 15 residues. The CDR3 loop is CASSEDRVKYNEQFF. The CDR3 DNA sequence: TGTGCCAGCAGTGAAGACAGGGTTAAATACAATGAGCAGTTCTTC.

This clonotype was seen only once. The V gene is TRBV6-1, the J gene TRBJ2-6, with D possibly being TRBD1 (5 bases). The CDR3 spans 14 residues. With 5 bases removed from V and 1 base from J, the gap between germline ends came to 6 bases. Germline V gene sequence: CDR1 MNHNS, CDR2 SASEGT. This CDR3 is CASSQGSGANVLTF. In DNA, the CDR3 is TGTGCCAGCAGTCAGGGATCTGGGGCCAACGTCCTGACTTTC.

The chain links TRBV14 to TRBJ2-3; 10 bases are a match to TRBD2. The CDR3 has 21 amino acids. Per the germline V gene, CDR1 is SGHDN and CDR2 is FVKESK. Trimming at V came to 3 bases and at J to 1 base, leaving 19 bases not matched to a gene. As DNA, the CDR3 is TGTGCCAGCAGCCATAAATGTAATAGCGGGGGGCCACTTTTTGGCACAGATACGCAGTATTTT. Amino acids: CASSHKCNSGGPLFGTDTQYF. Combining the CDR3 with reference TRBV14 and TRBJ2-3 gives the whole variable domain EAGVTQFPSHSVIEKGQTVTLRCDPISGHDNLYWYRRVMGKEIKFLLHFVKESKQDESGMPNNRFLAERTGGTYSTLKVQPAELEDSGVYFCASSHKCNSGGPLFGTDTQYFGPGTRLTVL.

In this sample, this clonotype turned up many times. One end of the junction varies from germline; a read error may be responsible. This rearrangement joins TRBV10-1 to TRBJ1-5, with unresolved D. This CDR3 is built from 14 residues. Germline values: CDR1 WNHNN, CDR2 SYGVQD (reference sequence). The CDR3, as DNA: TGCGCCAGCAGTGATTCGGGAACCAATGAGCCCCAGCATTTT. Residues: CASSDSGTNEPQHF.

This rearrangement joins TRBV6-1 to TRBJ2-3; D is tentatively TRBD1 or TRBD2 (5 bases each). This CDR3 has 14 residues. Trimming took 0 bases from V and 1 from J, leaving 5 bases between them. Looked up from germline, CDR1 is MNHNS and CDR2 is SASEGT. DNA for the CDR3: TGTGCCAGCAGTGAAGCGGGGGGCACAGATACGCAGTATTTT. The encoded protein is CASSEAGGTDTQYF.

This chain uses TRBV20-1 with TRBJ2-1; possible D gene TRBD1, 6 bases. The length of the CDR3 is 11 residues. The germline CDR1 and CDR2 sequences are DFQATT and SNEGSKA (reference sequence). Trimming removed 2 bases at V and 8 bases at J, with 7 bases between. CDR3 bases: TGCAGTGCTAGACAGGGGTATGAGCAGTTCTTC. Its protein product is CSARQGYEQFF.

This clonotype was recorded at least ten times. This chain connects TRBV3-1 to TRBJ2-5; perhaps TRBD1 as D (8 bases). CDR3 length: 14 residues. V shed 8 bases and J shed 5 bases, with 18 bases lying between them. Per the germline V gene, CDR1 is LGHDT and CDR2 is YNNKEL (reference sequence). This CDR3 is CASSTGAGEETQYF. The CDR3 coding sequence is TGTGCCAGCTCGACAGGGGCGGGGGAGGAGACCCAGTACTTC.

A single count supports this clonotype. For the CDR3, the DNA is TGTGCCAGCAGCTTAGAAGTACCTTACACCATATATTTT. Translating it yields CASSLEVPYTIYF. The J gene is TRBJ1-3, the V gene TRBV11-2; D is unresolved. The germline gives CDR1 SGHAT, CDR2 FQNNGV. Trimming took off 0 bases at V and 8 bases at J, with 8 bases between the two ends. The CDR3 loop spans 13 amino acids.